Below, 21 T cell receptor beta chains from the same sample are listed, as sequenced in a study of CXCR3-negative and CXCR3-positive naive CD8 T cells. The TRB cDNA libraries were prepared by 5' RACE with UMI labels. TCRdb reprocessed the 5' RACE reads and reports one entry per CDR3 protein, with no DNA. The sample's table shows some 67,000 distinct CDR3 sequences. The sequenced sample consisted of naive CXCR3- CD8+ T cells from blood. Subset noted: CD45RO-CCR7+CD27+CD95- naive CD8+ T cells lacking CXCR3 (TNR3-). The receptors originated from a human donor in good health. Some clones in this sample may be carry-over from other donors' samples.

The chain joins TRBV29-1 to TRBJ2-5. Germline V gives CDR1 SQVTM, CDR2 ANQGSEA. The CDR3 loop spans 14 amino acids. The CDR3 loop is CSVERSGAQETQYF. Complete variable domain (other parts from reference TRBV29-1 and TRBJ2-5): SAVISQKPSRDICQRGTSLTIQCQVDSQVTMMFWYRQQPGQSLTLIATANQGSEATYESGFVIDKFPISRPNLTFSTLTVSNMSPEDSSIYLCSVERSGAQETQYFGPGTRLLVL.

The V gene is TRBV20-1, the J gene TRBJ1-1; TCRdb's D gene call, TRBD1, goes unchecked for lack of DNA. The CDR3 is 12 amino acids. The germline CDR1 and CDR2 sequences are DFQATT and SNEGSKA (reference sequence). The CDR3 sequence is CSAPGQNTEAFF.

This rearrangement joins TRBV20-1 to TRBJ2-3; TCRdb's D gene call, TRBD1, goes unchecked for lack of DNA. In germline, CDR1 is DFQATT, CDR2 SNEGSKA (reference sequence). The CDR3 spans 13 residues. CDR3 sequence reads: CSARRRQGYTQYF.

The J gene is TRBJ2-6, the V gene TRBV4-3. Germline V gene data show CDR1 as LGHNA and CDR2 as YSLEER. This CDR3 has 16 amino acids. CDR3 loop: CASSQETSSGANVLTF.

V usage is TRBV6-6 and J usage is TRBJ2-2; absent DNA, TCRdb's TRBD1 call cannot be checked. Germline assignment: CDR1 MNHNY and CDR2 SVGAGI (reference sequence). The CDR3 contains 17 residues. The CDR3 is CASSTPGQGVSGGELFF.

The rearrangement links TRBV12-3 or TRBV12-4 to TRBJ1-5. The length of the CDR3 is 15 residues. CDR3 in amino acids: CASSSRTDSNQPQHF.

The chain employs TRBV10-3 and TRBJ2-5; TCRdb designates TRBD2, a call that cannot be tested without DNA. Germline V gene sequence: CDR1 ENHRY, CDR2 SYGVKD. CDR3 length: 14 residues. The CDR3 sequence: CAISLAGDQETQYF.

The rearrangement joins TRBV4-1 to TRBJ1-5. Germline CDR1 reads MGHRA; CDR2 reads YSYEKL. CDR3 length equals 13 residues. The CDR3 spells CASSPNLNQPQHF.

The gene calls are TRBV28 and TRBJ1-1. The CDR3 is 13 amino acids. CDR1 MDHEN and CDR2 SYDVKM come from the germline V gene. CDR3 sequence: CASSIGLLTDAFF.

The chain combines TRBV7-8 with TRBJ2-3; TCRdb's D call of TRBD2 is untestable without DNA. Per the germline V gene, CDR1 is SGHVS and CDR2 is FQNEAQ. The CDR3 sequence is 15 residues long. CDR3 residues: CASSLDPGLTDTQYF.

CDR3 loop: CASSLAGTPNTYEQYF. The chain joins TRBV7-8 to TRBJ2-7; TCRdb picks TRBD1, but there is no DNA to check that call. The CDR3 spans 16 residues. In germline, CDR1 is SGHVS, CDR2 FQNEAQ.

J is TRBJ2-2 and V is TRBV28. Germline V lookup: CDR1 MDHEN, CDR2 SYDVKM. CDR3 length equals 15 residues. The CDR3 protein is CASSFVSVNTGELFF.

The CDR3 spells CASSLARDGSSTDTQYF. The rearrangement uses TRBV7-8 and TRBJ2-3; TCRdb reports TRBD2, a call that lacks DNA to check it against. Germline V lookup: CDR1 SGHVS, CDR2 FQNEAQ. The CDR3 length is 17 residues.

The chain employs TRBV25-1 and TRBJ2-7; TCRdb lists TRBD2, though no DNA is available to test this call. Germline CDR1 and CDR2: MGHDK and SYGVNS. This CDR3 region has 14 residues. The CDR3: CASSEFGREVEQYF.

The chain carries TRBV7-2 and TRBJ2-1. Germline CDR1 reads SGHTA; CDR2 reads FQGNSA. This CDR3 comprises 13 residues. CDR3 sequence reads: CASSLNLMDEQFF. Variable domain in full (rest from reference TRBV7-2 and TRBJ2-1): GAGVSQSPSNKVTEKGKDVELRCDPISGHTALYWYRQSLGQGLEFLIYFQGNSAPDKSGLPSDRFSAERTGGSVSTLTIQRTQQEDSAVYLCASSLNLMDEQFFGPGTRLTVL.

V is TRBV21-1 and J is TRBJ2-7; the TCRdb call, TRBD1, lacks DNA for checking. TRBV21-1 is reported as a pseudogene. The CDR3 runs 20 residues. The CDR3 spells CASSKGFGKPGVQGPYEQYF.

J is TRBJ1-3 and V is TRBV29-1. The germline gives CDR1 SQVTM, CDR2 ANQGSEA. This CDR3 is built from 15 residues. This CDR3 is CSVEDPGLSGNTIYF.

V usage is TRBV7-9 and J usage is TRBJ2-5; TCRdb's assignment of TRBD1 cannot be checked, as there is no DNA. The CDR3 length is 16 residues. Germline V gene sequence: CDR1 SEHNR, CDR2 FQNEAQ (reference sequence). CDR3: CASSSPPRDRGETQYF.

The chain carries TRBV9 and TRBJ2-1; there is no DNA to check the TCRdb D call of TRBD1. This CDR3 is built from 16 residues. Germline V gives CDR1 SGDLS, CDR2 YYNGEE. The CDR3 is CASSVITGPGYNEQFF.

The genes are TRBV29-1 and TRBJ1-1. This CDR3 comprises 12 residues. CDR1 SQVTM and CDR2 ANQGSEA come from the germline V gene. Here the CDR3 reads CSVTLWDTEAFF.

The chain employs TRBV5-5 and TRBJ2-1; TCRdb picks TRBD1, but there is no DNA to check that call. The CDR3 runs 13 residues. Germline lookup yields CDR1 SGHKS and CDR2 YYEKEE (reference sequence). The chain's CDR3 is CASSLDRGTEQFF.